The clone carrying this T cell receptor (beta chain) was picked up many times. RNA transcripts were the source from which TCR beta CDR3 regions were amplified. RT-PCR was first run with HTBI primers, then multiplex PCR in a second round. TCRdb redid the calling of the multiplex PCR reads with MiXCR, one entry per CDR3 protein. This sample has some 1.1 million distinct CDR3 sequences, with about 38% found just once. Enrolled hyperthyroidism patients had a new diagnosis, a duration under 2 months, and an age of 18 to 65. Symptoms, serum thyroxine and TRAb, thyroid ultrasound, and orbital computed tomography formed the diagnostic basis. The source of the sample is a study of Graves' ophthalmopathy and Graves' hyperthyroidism. This CDR3 has 14 residues. V was clipped by 2 bases and J by 1 base, with 6 bases between them. Per germline, CDR1 DFQATT and CDR2 SNEGSKA (reference sequence).

The J gene is TRBJ1-6, the V gene TRBV20-1; possible D gene TRBD1, 6 bases. The clonotype was recovered from an adult man with Graves' hyperthyroidism. The specimen was peripheral blood or thyroid tissue (not recorded which). This CDR3 reads CSARTGSYNSPLHF. The CDR3 region has the DNA TGCAGTGCTAGAACAGGGTCCTATAATTCACCCCTCCACTTT.